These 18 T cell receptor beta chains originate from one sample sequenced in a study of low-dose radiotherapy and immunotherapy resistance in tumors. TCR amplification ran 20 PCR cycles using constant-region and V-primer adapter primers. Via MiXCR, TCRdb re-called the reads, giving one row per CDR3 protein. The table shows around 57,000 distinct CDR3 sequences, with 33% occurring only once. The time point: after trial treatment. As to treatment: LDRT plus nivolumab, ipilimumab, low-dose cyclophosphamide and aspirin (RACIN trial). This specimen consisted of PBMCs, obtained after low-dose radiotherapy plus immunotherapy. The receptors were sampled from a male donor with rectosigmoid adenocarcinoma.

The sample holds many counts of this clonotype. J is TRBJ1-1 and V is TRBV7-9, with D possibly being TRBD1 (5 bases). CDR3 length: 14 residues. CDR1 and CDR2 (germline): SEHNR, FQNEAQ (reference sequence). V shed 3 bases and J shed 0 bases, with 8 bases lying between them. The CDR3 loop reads CASSFGTVNTEAFF. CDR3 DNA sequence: TGTGCCAGCAGCTTCGGGACGGTGAACACTGAAGCTTTCTTT.

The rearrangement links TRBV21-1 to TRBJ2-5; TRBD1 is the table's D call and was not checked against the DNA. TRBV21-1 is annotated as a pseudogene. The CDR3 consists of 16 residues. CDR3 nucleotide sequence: TGTGCCAGCAGCCATCGACGGACAGGGATTAGAGAGAACCAGTACTTC. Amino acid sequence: CASSHRRTGIRENQYF.

DNA for the CDR3: TGTGCCAGCAGCTACAGGGGGCTCAATTCACCCCTCCACTTT. This translates into CASSYRGLNSPLHF. This sequence joins TRBV7-2 and TRBJ1-6; 9 nucleotides line up with TRBD1. CDR1 is SGHTA and CDR2 is FQGNSA in the germline V gene. The CDR3 loop spans 14 amino acids. J was trimmed by 7 bases and V by 4 bases; bases with no gene match: 2.

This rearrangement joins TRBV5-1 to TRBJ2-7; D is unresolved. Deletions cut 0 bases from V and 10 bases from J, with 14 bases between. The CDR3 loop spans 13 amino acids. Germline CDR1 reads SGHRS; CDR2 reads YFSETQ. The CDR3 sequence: CASSLGQKVQQYF. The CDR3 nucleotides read TGCGCCAGCAGCTTGGGGCAGAAGGTTCAACAGTACTTC. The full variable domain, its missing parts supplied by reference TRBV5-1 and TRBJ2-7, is KAGVTQTPRYLIKTRGQQVTLSCSPISGHRSVSWYQQTPGQGLQFLFEYFSETQRNKGNFPGRFSGRQFSNSRSEMNVSTLELGDSALYLCASSLGQKVQQYFGPGTRLTVT.

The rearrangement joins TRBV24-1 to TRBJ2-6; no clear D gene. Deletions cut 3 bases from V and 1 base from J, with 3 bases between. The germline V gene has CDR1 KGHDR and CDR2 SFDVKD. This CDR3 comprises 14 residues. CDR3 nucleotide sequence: TGTGCCACCAGTGATGGGTCTGGGGCCAACGTCCTGACTTTC. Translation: CATSDGSGANVLTF.

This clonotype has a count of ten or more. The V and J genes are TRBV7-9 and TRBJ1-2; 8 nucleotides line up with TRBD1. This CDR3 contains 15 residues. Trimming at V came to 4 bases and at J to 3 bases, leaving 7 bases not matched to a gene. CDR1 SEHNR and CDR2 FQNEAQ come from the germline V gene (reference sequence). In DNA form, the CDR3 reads TGTGCCAGCAGCTGGACAGGGAGAGAATACTATGGCTACACCTTC. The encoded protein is CASSWTGREYYGYTF.

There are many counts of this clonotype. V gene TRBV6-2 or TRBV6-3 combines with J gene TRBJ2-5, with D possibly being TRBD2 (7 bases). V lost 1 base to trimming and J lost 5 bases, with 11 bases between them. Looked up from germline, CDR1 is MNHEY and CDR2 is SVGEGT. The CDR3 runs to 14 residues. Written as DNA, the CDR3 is TGTGCCAGCAGTTACTTCGGGGGGCTTGAGACCCAGTACTTC. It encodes CASSYFGGLETQYF.

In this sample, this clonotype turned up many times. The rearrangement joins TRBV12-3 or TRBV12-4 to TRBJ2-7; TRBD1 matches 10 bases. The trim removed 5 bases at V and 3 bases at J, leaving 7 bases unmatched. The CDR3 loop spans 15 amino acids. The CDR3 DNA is TGTGCCAGCAGTCAAGGACAGGGGGGACTCTACGAGCAGTACTTC. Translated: CASSQGQGGLYEQYF.

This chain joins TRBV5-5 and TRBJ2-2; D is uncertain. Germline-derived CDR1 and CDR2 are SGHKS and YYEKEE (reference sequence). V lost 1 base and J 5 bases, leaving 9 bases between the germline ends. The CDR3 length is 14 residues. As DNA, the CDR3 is TGTGCCAGCAGCTTGTCGCCGTCTACCGGGGAGCTGTTTTTT. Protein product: CASSLSPSTGELFF.

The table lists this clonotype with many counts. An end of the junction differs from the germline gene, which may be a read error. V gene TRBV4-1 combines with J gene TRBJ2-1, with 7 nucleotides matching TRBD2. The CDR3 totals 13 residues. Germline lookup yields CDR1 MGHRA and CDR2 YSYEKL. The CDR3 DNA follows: TGCGCCAGCAGCCAAGATACGAAAGGACTAGTAAGCTTC. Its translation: CASSQDTKGLVSF.

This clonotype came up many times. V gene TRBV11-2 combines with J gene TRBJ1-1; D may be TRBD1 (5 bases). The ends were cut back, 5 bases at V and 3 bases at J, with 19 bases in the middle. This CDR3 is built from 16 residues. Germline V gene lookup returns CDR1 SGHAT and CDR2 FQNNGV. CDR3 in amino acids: CASSQRGRGRYTEAFF. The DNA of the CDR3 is TGTGCCAGCAGCCAGAGGGGACGGGGGAGGTACACTGAAGCTTTCTTT.

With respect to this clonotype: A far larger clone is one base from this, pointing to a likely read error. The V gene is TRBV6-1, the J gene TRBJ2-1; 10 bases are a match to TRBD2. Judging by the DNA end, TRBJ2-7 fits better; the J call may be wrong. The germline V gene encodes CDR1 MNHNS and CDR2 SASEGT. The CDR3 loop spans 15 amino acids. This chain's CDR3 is CASGTWTSGLGEQYF. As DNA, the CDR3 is TGTGCCAGCGGTACCTGGACTAGCGGTCTCGGCGAGCAGTACTTC.

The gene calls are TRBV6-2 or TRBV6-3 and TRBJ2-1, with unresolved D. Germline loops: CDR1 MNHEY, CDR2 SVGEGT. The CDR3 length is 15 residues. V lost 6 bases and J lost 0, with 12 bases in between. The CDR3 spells CASRHSLSSYNEQFF. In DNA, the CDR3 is TGTGCCAGCAGACACTCACTAAGCTCCTACAATGAGCAGTTCTTC.

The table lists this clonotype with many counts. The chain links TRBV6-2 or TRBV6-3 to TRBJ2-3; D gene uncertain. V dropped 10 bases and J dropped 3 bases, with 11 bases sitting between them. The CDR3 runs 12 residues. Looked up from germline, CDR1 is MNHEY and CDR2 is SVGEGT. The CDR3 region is CATANLTDTQYF. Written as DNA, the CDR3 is TGTGCCACGGCTAACCTAACAGATACGCAGTATTTT.

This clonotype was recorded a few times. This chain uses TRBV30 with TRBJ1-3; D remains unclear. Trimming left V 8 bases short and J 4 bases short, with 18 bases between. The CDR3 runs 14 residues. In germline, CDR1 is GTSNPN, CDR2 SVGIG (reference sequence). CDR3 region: CALQVGGGGNTIYF. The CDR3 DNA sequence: TGTGCCCTCCAGGTGGGTGGTGGAGGAAACACCATATATTTT. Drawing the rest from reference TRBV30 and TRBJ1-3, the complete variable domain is SQTIHQWPATLVQPVGSPLSLECTVEGTSNPNLYWYRQAAGRGLQLLFYSVGIGQISSEVPQNLSASRPQDRQFILSSKKLLLSDSGFYLCALQVGGGGNTIYFGEGSWLTVV.

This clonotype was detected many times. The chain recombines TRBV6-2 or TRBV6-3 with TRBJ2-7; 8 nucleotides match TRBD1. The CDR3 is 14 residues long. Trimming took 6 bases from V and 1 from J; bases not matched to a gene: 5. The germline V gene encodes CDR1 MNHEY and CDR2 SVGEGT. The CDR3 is CASRETGVSYEQYF. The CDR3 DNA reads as TGTGCCAGCAGAGAGACAGGGGTTTCCTACGAGCAGTACTTC.

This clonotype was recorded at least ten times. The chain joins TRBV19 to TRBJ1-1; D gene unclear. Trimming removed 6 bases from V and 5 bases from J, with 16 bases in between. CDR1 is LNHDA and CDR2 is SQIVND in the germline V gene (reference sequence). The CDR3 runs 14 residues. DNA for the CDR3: TGTGCCAGTAGGATGGGCGGACCGAGGACTGAAGCTTTCTTT. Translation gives CASRMGGPRTEAFF.

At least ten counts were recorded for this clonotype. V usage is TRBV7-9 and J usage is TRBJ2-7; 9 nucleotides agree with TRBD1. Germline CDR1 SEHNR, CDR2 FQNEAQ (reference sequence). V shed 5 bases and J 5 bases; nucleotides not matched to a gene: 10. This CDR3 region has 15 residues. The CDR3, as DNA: TGTGCCAGCAGCCCTTCCGGGACAGGGAGAAACGAGCAGTACTTC. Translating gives CASSPSGTGRNEQYF.